This TCR beta chain is from a study of early T cells in non-severe SARS-CoV-2 infection. This clonotype was observed many times. TCRdb independently ran MiXCR on the 5' RACE reads; one entry per CDR3 protein. Of roughly 58,000 distinct CDR3 sequences in the sample, approximately 10% are singletons; the top ten hold approximately 10%. Per the germline V gene, CDR1 is SNHLY and CDR2 is FYNNEI. The junction had 7 bases not matched to a gene; V was cut back by 6 bases and J by 0 bases. There are 15 residues in the CDR3. Material: whole blood. The chain uses TRBV2 and TRBJ2-7; 8 bases are shared with TRBD1. The receptor was isolated from an adult who was a healthcare worker with PCR-confirmed SARS-CoV-2 infection or an uninfected control (not recorded which). The CDR3 loop reads CASRQTGVSSYEQYF. CDR3 coding DNA: TGTGCCAGCAGACAGACAGGGGTGAGCTCCTACGAGCAGTACTTC.